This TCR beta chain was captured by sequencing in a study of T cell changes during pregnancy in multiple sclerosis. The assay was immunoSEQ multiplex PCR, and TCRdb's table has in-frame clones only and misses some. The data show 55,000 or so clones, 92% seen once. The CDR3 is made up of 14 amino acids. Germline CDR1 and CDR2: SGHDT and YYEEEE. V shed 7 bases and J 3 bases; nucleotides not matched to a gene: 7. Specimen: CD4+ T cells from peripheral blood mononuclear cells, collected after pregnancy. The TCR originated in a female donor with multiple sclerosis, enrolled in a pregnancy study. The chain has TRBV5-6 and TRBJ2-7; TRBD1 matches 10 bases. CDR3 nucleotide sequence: TGTGCCAGCCAATCGGGACAGGGGATCTACGAGCAGTACTTC. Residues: CASQSGQGIYEQYF.